The 31 T cell receptor beta chains below were found in one sample sequenced in a study of blood T cell repertoires in COVID-19. The method was immunoSEQ multiplex PCR; TCRdb's version includes in-frame clones alone and lacks a portion of them. The sample contains approximately 300,000 clones, around 86% of which appear only once. Sequenced sample: PBMCs or T cells enriched from blood (not recorded which). The receptors stem from a young man who had recovered from COVID-19.

The CDR3 here is CASSRGINSNQPQHF. CDR3 in DNA: TGTGCCAGCAGCCGAGGGATCAATAGCAATCAGCCCCAGCATTTT. J is TRBJ1-5 and V is TRBV6-2 or TRBV6-3; unclear D gene. Germline loops: CDR1 MNHEY, CDR2 SVGEGT. The CDR3 is made up of 15 amino acids. V was cut by 6 bases and J by 0 bases, with 12 bases left in between.

The V and J genes are TRBV6-5 and TRBJ1-5; tentatively, D is TRBD1 (6 bases). CDR3 length: 15 amino acids. The ends were cut back, 8 bases at V and 3 bases at J, with 17 bases in the middle. Germline V gene sequence: CDR1 MNHEY, CDR2 SVGAGI. The chain's CDR3 is CASCQGTRPNQPQHF. The CDR3 coding sequence is TGTGCCAGCTGTCAGGGGACGCGCCCCAATCAGCCCCAGCATTTT.

This clone has a single count. V usage is TRBV6-5 and J usage is TRBJ2-1; D is uncertain. V was shortened by 6 bases and J by 8 bases, with 17 bases between the two germline ends. CDR1 and CDR2 from the germline V gene are MNHEY and SVGAGI. The CDR3 is 14 amino acids. In DNA form, the CDR3 reads TGTGCCAGCAGCGCTAGGCCCCGAACCCATGAGCAGTTCTTC. Encoded protein: CASSARPRTHEQFF.

The gene calls are TRBV23-1 and TRBJ2-7; 10 bases map to TRBD1. TRBV23-1 carries the ORF label, with uncertain function. CDR3 length equals 15 residues. J gave up 3 bases and V 8 bases, and 10 bases lay outside the gene matches. The CDR3 loop is CASRLRDRGDYEQYF. The CDR3 coding sequence is TGCGCCAGCCGTCTCCGGGACAGGGGTGACTACGAGCAGTACTTC.

The V call is TRBV5-4, the J call TRBJ2-1; TRBD2 agrees at 8 bases. The CDR3 totals 16 residues. The ends lost 6 bases at V and 1 base at J; junction bases unmatched: 9. The V gene's germline CDR1 is SGHNT and CDR2 YYREEE (reference sequence). The CDR3 bases are TGTGCCAGCACCACATCACTAGCGGAGTCCTACAATGAGCAGTTCTTC. It specifies CASTTSLAESYNEQFF.

V gene TRBV10-2 combines with J gene TRBJ2-5, with TRBD1 matching over 10 bases. This CDR3 has 14 amino acids. Germline lookup yields CDR1 WSHSY and CDR2 SAAADI. The junction had 10 bases not matched to a gene; V was cut back by 6 bases and J by 9 bases. The DNA for the CDR3 is TGCGCCAGCAGGGACAGGGGGGATGAGGGGGCCCAGTACTTC. Translation gives CASRDRGDEGAQYF.

In its sample, this clone was seen once. The chain links TRBV7-2 to TRBJ1-1; 9 bases are a match to TRBD1. V was clipped by 4 bases and J by 4 bases; unmatched bases: 4. From germline, CDR1 is SGHTA and CDR2 FQGNSA. The CDR3 is made up of 14 amino acids. The CDR3 here is CASSSQGATTEAFF. CDR3 nucleotides: TGTGCCAGCAGCTCACAGGGGGCTACCACTGAAGCTTTCTTT.

The rearrangement uses TRBV28 and TRBJ2-1; TRBD2 aligns across 7 bases. The CDR3 length is 14 residues. J lost 8 bases, V lost 9 bases, and 13 bases had no gene match. Germline-derived CDR1 and CDR2 are MDHEN and SYDVKM. The CDR3 is CASPLWREIDEQFF. CDR3 in DNA: TGTGCCAGTCCCCTTTGGCGGGAGATCGATGAGCAGTTCTTC.

This clone was counted once. The rearrangement links TRBV11-2 to TRBJ1-1, with D tentatively TRBD1 (5 bases). Germline loops: CDR1 SGHAT, CDR2 FQNNGV. V lost 3 bases to trimming and J lost 10 bases, with 15 bases between them. The CDR3 sequence is 13 residues long. CDR3 residues: CASSLGGVSVAFF. In DNA form, the CDR3 reads TGTGCCAGCAGCTTGGGAGGGGTCTCTGTAGCTTTCTTT.

This chain connects TRBV27 to TRBJ1-2; D not resolved. The length of the CDR3 is 16 residues. The germline gives CDR1 MNHEY, CDR2 SMNVEV (reference sequence). With 5 bases removed from V and 5 bases from J, the gap between germline ends came to 21 bases. CDR3: CASSPTADYLGYGYTF. The CDR3 DNA reads as TGTGCCAGCAGTCCCACCGCGGACTATTTAGGGTATGGCTACACCTTC.

V usage is TRBV24-1 and J usage is TRBJ2-4; 7 bases map to TRBD2. The CDR3 contains 17 residues. Germline-derived CDR1 and CDR2 are KGHDR and SFDVKD. V lost 4 bases, J lost 2 bases, and 10 bases stayed unmatched. The CDR3 bases are TGTGCCACCAGTGAACCTCCTAGAGCGGGGTCCAAAAACATTCAGTACTTC. It yields the protein CATSEPPRAGSKNIQYF.

The rearrangement joins TRBV27 to TRBJ1-5, with 11 bases fitting TRBD1. Germline-derived CDR1 and CDR2 are MNHEY and SMNVEV (reference sequence). Trimming cost V 6 bases and J 9 bases; bases outside gene matches: 10. This CDR3 is built from 15 residues. CDR3 nucleotide sequence: TGTGCCAGCAGCCCCGGGACAGGGGGGGGGTGGCCCCAGCATTTT. Amino acids: CASSPGTGGGWPQHF.

Here the CDR3 reads CASSQWGQGPSYGYTF. The DNA of the CDR3 is TGTGCCAGCAGCCAGTGGGGGCAGGGACCTTCCTATGGCTACACCTTC. The genes are TRBV3-1 (or the pseudogene TRBV3-2) and TRBJ1-2; TRBD1 might be the D (6 bases). CDR1 and CDR2 (germline): LGHDT, YNNKEL (reference sequence). V was cut by 3 bases and J by 4 bases, with 18 bases left in between. The CDR3 has 16 amino acids.

This chain links TRBV7-8 with TRBJ1-6; possibly TRBD1 for D (5 bases). The CDR3 runs 16 residues. The V gene lost 1 base and the J gene lost 0 bases, with 7 bases spanning the gap. CDR1 is SGHVS and CDR2 is FQNEAQ in the germline V gene. The DNA of the CDR3 is TGTGCCAGCAGCTTAGGGCAGGGCTCCTATAATTCACCCCTCCACTTT. Protein sequence: CASSLGQGSYNSPLHF.

V is TRBV18 and J is TRBJ1-1, with a possible D match to TRBD1 (5 bases). Germline V gene data show CDR1 as KGHSH and CDR2 as LQKENI. Trimming pared 6 bases from V and 3 bases from J, leaving 14 bases between. This CDR3 has 14 amino acids. The CDR3 nucleotides are TGTGCCAGCTCGGCAGGGTACCAATACACTGAAGCTTTCTTT. It is translated as CASSAGYQYTEAFF.

This chain joins TRBV4-1 and TRBJ1-6; D possibly corresponds to TRBD1 (6 bases). Trimming took off 0 bases at V and 18 bases at J, with 15 bases between the two ends. This CDR3 has 13 amino acids. The germline V gene encodes CDR1 MGHRA and CDR2 YSYEKL. The CDR3 DNA is TGCGCCAGCAGCCAAGAGGGATCCGGGACATACCACTTT. This gives the protein CASSQEGSGTYHF.

The chain uses TRBV11-2 and TRBJ1-4, with D perhaps matching TRBD1 (6 bases). The V end lost 3 bases, the J end lost 6 bases, and 14 bases lay between the germline ends. CDR1 and CDR2 from the germline V gene are SGHAT and FQNNGV. CDR3 length: 15 residues. DNA for the CDR3: TGTGCCAGCAGCTTTTTACAGGGAGGGTATGAAAAACTGTTTTTT. Amino acid sequence: CASSFLQGGYEKLFF.

The CDR3 DNA follows: TGTGCCAGCAGCCCATTTAGCGGGGGGGCCCCAGATACGCAGTATTTT. Its translation: CASSPFSGGAPDTQYF. J is TRBJ2-3 and V is TRBV9; 11 bases align to TRBD2. Germline V lookup: CDR1 SGDLS, CDR2 YYNGEE. The CDR3 totals 16 residues. The V gene end was trimmed by 4 bases and the J gene end by 4 bases; junction bases not matched to a gene: 8.

This clone was found once. The chain uses TRBV10-3 and TRBJ1-2; the D gene is possibly TRBD1 (6 bases). The CDR3 totals 15 residues. Between the trimmed V and J ends, which lost 2 bases and 8 bases, there was a span of 18 bases. Germline V gene lookup returns CDR1 ENHRY and CDR2 SYGVKD. The CDR3 nucleotides read TGTGCCATCAGTGAGATGGGACAAGGCGCCGGCGGCTACACCTTC. It translates to CAISEMGQGAGGYTF.

The rearrangement joins TRBV11-2 to TRBJ1-2; 7 bases are shared with TRBD1. J lost 0 bases, V lost 0 bases, and 4 bases had no gene match. From germline, CDR1 is SGHAT and CDR2 FQNNGV. CDR3 length: 16 amino acids. The CDR3 DNA reads TGTGCCAGCAGCTTAGATATTGGGACAGCTAACTATGGCTACACCTTC. Its protein product is CASSLDIGTANYGYTF.

V usage is TRBV5-1 and J usage is TRBJ2-2, with D perhaps matching TRBD1 (5 bases). This CDR3 comprises 15 residues. Trimming removed 1 base at V and 3 bases at J, with 10 bases between. CDR1 is SGHRS, CDR2 YFSETQ, per germline. Written as DNA, the CDR3 is TGCGCCAGCAGCTTGCTAGGGGAAGACACCGGGGAGCTGTTTTTT. Encoded protein: CASSLLGEDTGELFF.

The chain couples TRBV27 to TRBJ2-7, with 7 bases lining up with TRBD1. The CDR3 is 13 amino acids. Trimming cost V 3 bases and J 6 bases; bases outside gene matches: 5. Germline CDR1 MNHEY, CDR2 SMNVEV (reference sequence). The CDR3 DNA sequence: TGTGCCAGCAGTTTCTTACAGGGGCTCGAGCAGTACTTC. Its translation: CASSFLQGLEQYF.

The genes are TRBV28 and TRBJ1-6; D is ambiguous. Per germline, CDR1 MDHEN and CDR2 SYDVKM. V lost 6 bases and J lost 6, with 12 bases in between. The CDR3 is 14 residues long. The CDR3 loop reads CASRPGIGNSPLHF. Written as DNA, the CDR3 is TGTGCCAGCAGACCTGGTATCGGTAATTCACCCCTCCACTTT.

The V and J genes are TRBV5-4 and TRBJ2-5; D might be TRBD1 (5 bases). Trimming left V 3 bases short and J 5 bases short, with 20 bases between. This CDR3 has 16 amino acids. Germline lookup yields CDR1 SGHNT and CDR2 YYREEE (reference sequence). CDR3 DNA sequence: TGTGCCAGCAGCTCCGTTGGGGTCAGGGCCGCTGAGACCCAGTACTTC. Encoded protein: CASSSVGVRAAETQYF.

CDR3 bases: TGCGCCAGCAGCCAAGATCTACGAGAACGGGGTGCAGCTTTCTTT. Translated, it gives CASSQDLRERGAAFF. The chain couples TRBV4-1 to TRBJ1-1; no clear D gene. The CDR3 is 15 residues long. The V end lost 0 bases, the J end lost 10 bases, and 18 bases lay between the germline ends. Germline V gene lookup returns CDR1 MGHRA and CDR2 YSYEKL.

The CDR3, as DNA: TGTGCCCCTCCCCTGGACAGCTACTCTGGAAACACCATATATTTT. Amino acids: CAPPLDSYSGNTIYF. The V gene is TRBV18, the J gene TRBJ1-3; D is possibly TRBD1 (6 bases). CDR3 length: 15 amino acids. V was trimmed by 11 bases and J by 0 bases, leaving 17 bases between them. Germline V gene lookup returns CDR1 KGHSH and CDR2 LQKENI.

The gene calls are TRBV19 and TRBJ1-5; 7 bases align to TRBD1. Trimming cost V 6 bases and J 6 bases; bases outside gene matches: 11. The CDR3 is made up of 15 amino acids. Germline V lookup: CDR1 LNHDA, CDR2 SQIVND (reference sequence). DNA for the CDR3: TGTGCCAGTAGGCTCGGTGACAGGGTTGTTCAGCCCCAGCATTTT. As protein: CASRLGDRVVQPQHF.

This clone was seen a single time. The rearrangement joins TRBV5-1 to TRBJ1-1; D is possibly TRBD1 (6 bases). The CDR3 runs 16 residues. Germline lookup yields CDR1 SGHRS and CDR2 YFSETQ. The V gene lost 4 bases and the J gene lost 0 bases, with 16 bases spanning the gap. The chain's CDR3 is CASSMAQGNMNTEAFF. CDR3 DNA: TGCGCCAGCAGCATGGCCCAGGGGAATATGAACACTGAAGCTTTCTTT.

The V gene is TRBV9, the J gene TRBJ2-1; TRBD1 matches at 7 bases. The CDR3 contains 15 residues. V shed 2 bases and J 6 bases; nucleotides not matched to a gene: 8. CDR1 SGDLS and CDR2 YYNGEE come from the germline V gene. CDR3 region: CASSVRDREFNEQFF. In DNA form, the CDR3 reads TGTGCCAGCAGCGTCCGGGACAGAGAGTTCAATGAGCAGTTCTTC.

The chain employs TRBV5-7 and TRBJ2-2; no clear D. TRBV5-7 is recorded as an ORF, its role being uncertain. V lost 4 bases and J lost 6, with 19 bases in between. CDR3 length equals 16 residues. The CDR3: CASSPTGSHHPGELFF. The CDR3 DNA follows: TGTGCCAGCAGCCCGACCGGGTCACACCATCCCGGGGAGCTGTTTTTT.

The chain couples TRBV19 to TRBJ1-5, with a weak D call TRBD1 (5 bases). V shed 3 bases and J shed 0 bases, with 12 bases lying between them. Germline V gene data show CDR1 as LNHDA and CDR2 as SQIVND (reference sequence). This CDR3 contains 16 residues. Here the CDR3 reads CASSIRALYSNQPQHF. The DNA for the CDR3 is TGTGCCAGTAGTATCAGGGCACTTTATAGCAATCAGCCCCAGCATTTT.